This is a list of T cell receptor beta chains from one sample in a study of CD8+ T cells in alopecia areata. Measured with immunoSEQ multiplex PCR; TCRdb has only the in-frame clones, and not every one. This table holds approximately 180,000 clones, roughly 66% found once. The starting material was CD8+ T cells sorted from blood, obtained at week 0. Receptors originate from a human donor with alopecia areata. Each CDR3 is given with its conserved first and last residue. A D gene is named only where the DNA matches it firmly. The size entry is marked missing in some rows and otherwise reads once, few, many or a size class.

>16|TRBV5-1|TRBJ2-7|-|TRBD1
TGCGCCAGCAGCTTCTACTTGGACAGGGTAACGGACGAGCAGTACTTC
CASSFYLDRVTDEQYF
>13|TRBV5-6|TRBJ2-3|few|-
TGTGCCAGCAGCCTCCAACTAGCAGATACGCAGTATTTT
CASSLQLADTQYF
>14|TRBV7-9|TRBJ1-6|-|-
TGTGCCAGCAGCCCTAGGGATGGGAATTCACCCCTCCACTTT
CASSPRDGNSPLHF
>13|TRBV29-1|TRBJ2-7|-|TRBD1
TGCAGCGTTTACGAGACAGGGTCCTACGAGCAGTACTTC
CSVYETGSYEQYF
>15|TRBV28|TRBJ2-3|-|TRBD2
TGTGCCAGCAGTGGACTAGCGGGGGGGCCAGATACGCAGTATTTT
CASSGLAGGPDTQYF
>15|TRBV11-2|TRBJ2-3|-|-
TGTGCCAGCAGCGCGACATTTACTAGCACAGATACGCAGTATTTT
CASSATFTSTDTQYF
>14|TRBV29-1|TRBJ1-1|-|TRBD1
TGCAGCGCCGTCCTCGTGGACAGGTACACTGAAGCTTTCTTT
CSAVLVDRYTEAFF
>12|TRBV19|TRBJ1-1|-|-
TGTGCCAGTAGTATAGACCCCACTGAAGCTTTCTTT
CASSIDPTEAFF
>12|TRBV27|TRBJ1-6|-|-
TGTGCCAGCAGGGCAGGGGCCCAACCCCTCCACTTT
CASRAGAQPLHF
>14|TRBV6-1|TRBJ2-7|once|TRBD2
TGTGCCAGCAGTGCACTAGCGGGGGACTACGAGCAGTACTTC
CASSALAGDYEQYF
>14|TRBV5-1|TRBJ2-7|few|TRBD1
TGCGCCAGCAGCACGGACAGGGGGGGCTACGAGCAGTACTTC
CASSTDRGGYEQYF
>13|TRBV9|TRBJ2-2|-|-
TGTGCCAGCAGCTTTAGACAAACCGGGGAGCTGTTTTTT
CASSFRQTGELFF
>16|TRBV11-2|TRBJ2-3|-|TRBD2
TGTGCCAGCAGCTTAGGAGGACTAGCGGGGACTGATACGCAGTATTTT
CASSLGGLAGTDTQYF
>11|TRBV7-9|TRBJ2-1|-|-
TGTGCCAGTCAAGACTTAAATGAGCAGTTCTTC
CASQDLNEQFF
>14|TRBV2|TRBJ2-7|once|TRBD1
TGTGCCAGCAGTGGGCAGGGGGCTTCCTACGAGCAGTACTTC
CASSGQGASYEQYF
>14|TRBV19|TRBJ2-2|-|-
TGTGCCAGTAGTATAGGCTGGATCGGCGGGGAGCTGTTTTTT
CASSIGWIGGELFF
>14|TRBV7-9|TRBJ2-7|-|-
TGTGCCAGCAGCTTCCTGACAACTGGGGGAGAGCAGTACTTC
CASSFLTTGGEQYF
>13|TRBV7-9|TRBJ1-1|-|-
TGTGCCAGCAGAACAGGGAGTAACACTGAAGCTTTCTTT
CASRTGSNTEAFF
>14|TRBV9|TRBJ1-1|-|-
TGTGCCACCGACCCTAGGACGGACAACACTGAAGCTTTCTTT
CATDPRTDNTEAFF
>13|TRBV29-1|TRBJ2-1|-|TRBD1
TGCAGCGTTGAAGGGACAGGGGGGGTTGGGCAGTTCTTC
CSVEGTGGVGQFF
>15|TRBV18|TRBJ1-3|few|-
TGTGCCAGCTCACCTGGCTGGGACTCTGGAAACACCATATATTTT
CASSPGWDSGNTIYF
>14|TRBV27|TRBJ1-1|-|-
TGTGCCAGCAGTTTATTTACTGGGACAACTGAAGCTTTCTTT
CASSLFTGTTEAFF
>15|TRBV27|TRBJ2-7|few|-
TGTGCCAGCAGTTCCCTCGGACACGCCCGGTACGAGCAGTACTTC
CASSSLGHARYEQYF
>15|TRBV30|TRBJ1-5|-|TRBD1
TGTGCCTGGAGTGTAGCGGGACAGGGACGCCAGCCCCAGCATTTT
CAWSVAGQGRQPQHF
>14|TRBV7-8|TRBJ2-7|-|TRBD2
TGTGCCAGCAGCTTAGCATCGGGGGGTTACGAGCAGTACTTC
CASSLASGGYEQYF
>13|TRBV29-1|TRBJ2-3|-|-
TGCAGCGTTGGGGGTCCCAACACAGATACGCAGTATTTT
CSVGGPNTDTQYF
>10|TRBV6-5|TRBJ1-5|-|-
TGTGCCAGCAGTTATCAGCCCCAGCATTTT
CASSYQPQHF
>13|TRBV5-1|TRBJ1-1|-|-
TGCGCCAGCACCGACCAAGGAGACACTGAAGCTTTCTTT
CASTDQGDTEAFF
>13|TRBV10-3|TRBJ2-7|-|-
TGTGCCATCAGTGGGACAGCCTCCTACGAGCAGTACTTC
CAISGTASYEQYF